The sequence of this T cell receptor (beta chain) was determined in a study of blood T cell repertoires in COVID-19 (dated by TCRdb to the early 2020s). Concerning the study at large: Samples covering the acute and convalescent phases of COVID-19 were provided by collaborators in the United States, Italy and Spain. A freely available public database, intended as a resource for researchers studying the immune response to SARS-CoV-2, is where the repertoires were released. Subjects who had been exposed to COVID-19, were actively infected with it, or had recovered from it provided the deeply sampled blood TCRbeta repertoires that made up the dataset. The prospective study material was composed of cDNA or gDNA derived from T cells, B-cell-depleted T cells, or PBMCs. Samples were obtained from the ongoing ImmuneRACE study (first 160 participants) and from 1,200 or so subjects provided by 6 global collaborators. HLA class I and class II types, where available, came from metadata supplied by the sample provider rather than from assay-based typing. Nearly every sample came with metadata listing a de-identified subject ID, COVID-19 status, age in years and sex. Overall results and qualifications from the work: How much clinical and demographic metadata was included differed by source and by participant, and the metadata was provided uncurated.

TCRbeta CDR3 regions were amplified from genomic DNA using the immunoSEQ Assay, a bias-controlled multiplex PCR. The paper's data handling went like this. Within the assay, amplification of reference gene primers was used to estimate how many nucleated cells each sample contained. Sequence reads were collapsed and filtered to measure the absolute abundance of every unique TCRbeta CDR3 rearrangement. For each sample, productive Simpson clonality was calculated as the square root of Simpson's diversity index over productive rearrangements. The clones in this table, taken by TCRdb from immuneACCESS, are in-frame only. Not every clone is retained; where verified, under half of the shortfall comes from an unresolved V gene, and the cause of the rest is unknown. D and trimming were read from the DNA, whereas the V and J calls and clone size are those reported in that table. The sample contains about 74,000 clones, around 75% of them found a single time. The top ten constitute roughly 21% of the sample.

Worth noting for this clone: No antigen is known for it. The sample holds no much larger clone one base away, and base qualities are not on file.

CDR1 and CDR2 (SGHVS, FQNEAQ) derive from the germline V gene. V is clipped by 1 base and J by 10 bases, and the sequence between their germline boundaries is 19 bases long. From cysteine to phenylalanine, the CDR3 is 16 amino acids long. Of the read, only the CDR3 DNA is kept; its 48 bases are in frame from base 1. Each collaborating institution followed its own protocols to collect whole blood in K2EDTA tubes. Collaborator samples were shipped for TCRbeta analysis as frozen whole blood, isolated PBMCs, or DNA extracted from either sample type. The sequence was obtained from a man between 65 and 85 years old with acute or convalescent COVID-19. The chain is encoded by TRBV7-8 joined to TRBJ1-4; too little of a D gene remains to name it. The sequencing input was peripheral blood. The nucleotide sequence reads as follows: TGTGCCAGCAGCTTAGACGGTGCGGCCCTCATGGGAAAACTGTTTTTT. This sequence encodes CASSLDGAALMGKLFF.